Below are 23 T cell receptor beta chains sequenced from a single sample in a study of blood T cell repertoires in COVID-19. Assay used: immunoSEQ multiplex PCR; TCRdb lists only in-frame clones, some missing. The profile shows 470,000 or so clones, approximately 83% of them singletons. The sample taken for sequencing was peripheral blood. These receptors were collected from a human donor in a cohort sampled during active COVID-19.

V usage is TRBV7-2 and J usage is TRBJ1-1, with D possibly matching TRBD1 (5 bases). The CDR3 consists of 14 residues. Germline CDR1 reads SGHTA; CDR2 reads FQGNSA. V was cut by 4 bases and J by 5 bases, with 14 bases left in between. CDR3 sequence: CASSYNGGSTEAFF. DNA for the CDR3: TGTGCCAGCAGCTACAACGGGGGATCGACTGAAGCTTTCTTT.

Turning to this clone: Other nucleotide sequences from this sample produce the same CDR3. The chain uses TRBV3-1 (or the pseudogene TRBV3-2) and TRBJ1-3; 11 nucleotides align to TRBD1. CDR3 size: 16 residues. Germline V gene lookup returns CDR1 LGHDT and CDR2 YNNKEL (reference sequence). V lost 4 bases, J lost 2 bases, and 4 bases stayed unmatched. The chain's CDR3 is CASSPKGQGAGNTIYF. In DNA form, the CDR3 reads TGTGCCAGCAGCCCTAAGGGACAGGGGGCTGGAAACACCATATATTTT.

The J gene is TRBJ2-7, the V gene TRBV18, with D possibly TRBD2 on 6 matching bases. The V end was cut by 0 bases, the J end by 4 bases, with 13 bases between. The CDR3 length is 15 residues. The germline V gene encodes CDR1 KGHSH and CDR2 LQKENI. CDR3 in amino acids: CASSPPSRTIYEQYF. In DNA, the CDR3 is TGTGCCAGCTCACCACCGAGCAGGACTATTTACGAGCAGTACTTC.

CDR3: CASSQGDKTPTSGNTIYF. As DNA, the CDR3 is TGTGCCAGCAGCCAAGGGGACAAAACGCCAACCTCTGGAAACACCATATATTTT. The V gene is TRBV9, the J gene TRBJ1-3; tentative D call: TRBD1 (6 bases). Between the trimmed V and J ends, which lost 4 bases and 0 bases, there was a span of 20 bases. The CDR3 loop spans 18 amino acids. Germline V gene data show CDR1 as SGDLS and CDR2 as YYNGEE.

This clone was recorded a few times. The V gene is TRBV18, the J gene TRBJ1-4, with 8 positions matching TRBD1. Germline-derived CDR1 and CDR2 are KGHSH and LQKENI. This CDR3 contains 16 residues. Losses at the gene ends were 3 bases for V and 0 bases for J; bases not matched to a gene: 3. The CDR3 loop is CASSPLQGATNEKLFF. CDR3 in DNA: TGTGCCAGCTCACCCCTACAGGGGGCAACTAATGAAAAACTGTTTTTT.

This chain uses TRBV19 with TRBJ2-5, with 8 bases identical to TRBD2. The CDR3 extends over 15 amino acids. V trimming: 4 bases; J trimming: 1 base; junction bases outside the gene matches: 5. Germline CDR1 and CDR2: LNHDA and SQIVND (reference sequence). For the CDR3, the DNA is TGTGCCAGTAGTACGCCCGGGAGGGCCCAAGAGACCCAGTACTTC. Translated: CASSTPGRAQETQYF.

This clone has more than one count but fewer than ten. The chain uses TRBV7-2 and TRBJ1-5, with D unclear. CDR3 length: 13 amino acids. V lost 0 bases, J lost 7 bases, and 7 bases lay in between. In germline, CDR1 is SGHTA, CDR2 FQGNSA. The CDR3 is CASSLAGSQPQHF. In DNA form, the CDR3 reads TGTGCCAGCAGCTTAGCAGGGAGCCAGCCCCAGCATTTT.

This clone has just one count. This chain connects TRBV19 to TRBJ1-1, with no clear D. This CDR3 contains 16 residues. Looked up from germline, CDR1 is LNHDA and CDR2 is SQIVND (reference sequence). V was trimmed by 4 bases and J by 1 base, leaving 16 bases between them. The CDR3 sequence is CASSSRWAASNTEAFF. In DNA form, the CDR3 reads TGTGCCAGTAGTAGTCGTTGGGCAGCCTCGAACACTGAAGCTTTCTTT.

This chain uses TRBV6-6 with TRBJ2-3, with a weak D call TRBD1 (7 bases). V lost 6 bases, J lost 6 bases, and 19 bases lay in between. Per germline, CDR1 MNHNY and CDR2 SVGAGI (reference sequence). This CDR3 region has 15 residues. CDR3 residues: CASREGRGGRDTQYF. CDR3 in DNA: TGTGCCAGCAGGGAGGGGAGAGGGGGCCGGGATACGCAGTATTTT.

This sequence joins TRBV30 and TRBJ1-2; 7 nucleotides agree with TRBD1. The CDR3 has 15 residues. Per the germline V gene, CDR1 is GTSNPN and CDR2 is SVGIG (reference sequence). The ends lost 2 bases at V and 5 bases at J; junction bases unmatched: 11. CDR3 protein: CAWSPGGTVPYGYTF. CDR3 bases: TGTGCCTGGAGTCCCGGCGGGACAGTCCCTTATGGCTACACCTTC.

This clone was detected a few times. The V gene is TRBV3-1 (or the pseudogene TRBV3-2), the J gene TRBJ2-7; 7 nucleotides align to TRBD1. The CDR3 has 15 residues. From germline, CDR1 is LGHDT and CDR2 YNNKEL (reference sequence). V lost 4 bases, J lost 3 bases, and 9 bases stayed unmatched. The CDR3 is CASSPTGTVDYEQYF. CDR3 sequence (DNA): TGTGCCAGCAGCCCGACCGGGACAGTCGACTACGAGCAGTACTTC.

This clone was recorded only once. The chain joins TRBV6-5 to TRBJ2-3; D is possibly TRBD2 (5 bases). V lost 2 bases, J lost 3 bases, and 9 bases lay in between. Looked up from germline, CDR1 is MNHEY and CDR2 is SVGAGI. The length of the CDR3 is 14 residues. The CDR3 reads CASSYGLATDTQYF. For the CDR3, the DNA is TGTGCCAGCAGTTACGGGCTAGCAACAGATACGCAGTATTTT.

This chain links TRBV30 with TRBJ1-1, with D uncertain. The CDR3 length is 13 residues. CDR1 GTSNPN and CDR2 SVGIG come from the germline V gene (reference sequence). Between the trimmed V and J ends, which lost 3 bases and 0 bases, there was a span of 8 bases. The CDR3 DNA is TGTGCCTGGAGCCCAGGCTTGAACACTGAAGCTTTCTTT. Translating it yields CAWSPGLNTEAFF.

The gene calls are TRBV19 and TRBJ1-2, with D possibly being TRBD1 (6 bases). Germline CDR1 reads LNHDA; CDR2 reads SQIVND (reference sequence). The CDR3 length is 15 residues. V gave up 7 bases and J gave up 5 bases, with 20 bases separating them. The chain's CDR3 is CASTSTGTPLYGYTF. As DNA, the CDR3 is TGTGCCAGTACCTCAACCGGGACACCTCTTTATGGCTACACCTTC.

The chain combines TRBV21-1 with TRBJ2-2; the DNA was not used to check the table's D call, TRBD2. TRBV21-1 is reported as a pseudogene. The length of the CDR3 is 18 residues. In nucleotides, the CDR3 is TGTGCCAGCAGAGCGGGGAACAGTCTCCGAAGGGCAACCGGGGAGCTGTTTTTT. Protein sequence: CASRAGNSLRRATGELFF.

In DNA form, the CDR3 reads TGTGCCAGCAGCTTATGGGCGGGGGCCAGCAATCAGCCCCAGCATTTT. Protein: CASSLWAGASNQPQHF. V and J are TRBV7-2 and TRBJ1-5; D possibly corresponds to TRBD1 (6 bases). Germline-derived CDR1 and CDR2 are SGHTA and FQGNSA. The CDR3 is made up of 16 amino acids. V was pared by 2 bases and J by 1 base, with 12 bases between. Full variable domain (remainder filled in from reference TRBV7-2 and TRBJ1-5): GAGVSQSPSNKVTEKGKDVELRCDPISGHTALYWYRQSLGQGLEFLIYFQGNSAPDKSGLPSDRFSAERTGGSVSTLTIQRTQQEDSAVYLCASSLWAGASNQPQHFGDGTRLSIL.

The rearrangement joins TRBV19 to TRBJ1-2, with 12 bases that match TRBD1. The junction had 9 bases not matched to a gene; V was cut back by 7 bases and J by 3 bases. The CDR3 spans 16 residues. CDR1 and CDR2 from the germline V gene are LNHDA and SQIVND (reference sequence). The CDR3 loop is CASMERDRGPHYGYTF. CDR3 in DNA: TGTGCCAGTATGGAACGGGACAGGGGGCCCCACTATGGCTACACCTTC.

The V and J genes are TRBV7-9 and TRBJ2-6; 7 positions match TRBD2. After removal of 4 bases from V and 0 bases from J, the junction contained 6 bases not matched to a gene. Germline values: CDR1 SEHNR, CDR2 FQNEAQ (reference sequence). The CDR3 extends over 17 amino acids. For the CDR3, the DNA is TGTGCCAGCAGCTCCGGACTAGTGCTCTCTGGGGCCAACGTCCTGACTTTC. Translation: CASSSGLVLSGANVLTF.

Here the CDR3 reads CASSPGQGGNEQFF. In DNA form, the CDR3 reads TGTGCCAGCAGCCCGGGACAGGGGGGCAATGAGCAGTTCTTC. V gene TRBV5-5 combines with J gene TRBJ2-1; TRBD1 matches 11 bases. The V and J ends lost 4 bases and 6 bases, in that order; junction bases with no gene match: 3. Germline CDR1 is SGHKS and CDR2 is YYEKEE (reference sequence). This CDR3 region has 14 residues.

The rearrangement uses TRBV18 and TRBJ1-2; 9 nucleotides agree with TRBD1. The germline V gene has CDR1 KGHSH and CDR2 LQKENI. J lost 3 bases, V lost 9 bases, and 11 bases had no gene match. This CDR3 region has 15 residues. CDR3 amino acids: CASVTGTGTHYGYTF. The DNA for the CDR3 is TGTGCCAGTGTAACCGGGACAGGGACCCACTATGGCTACACCTTC.

This clone was seen a few times. The rearrangement joins TRBV4-2 to TRBJ1-5; D is undetermined. V shed 1 base and J shed 6 bases, with 7 bases lying between them. This CDR3 is built from 13 residues. Germline V gene lookup returns CDR1 LGHNA and CDR2 YNFKEQ. The CDR3, as DNA: TGTGCCAGCAGCCAAGTATCTCTTCAGCCCCAGCATTTT. This sequence encodes CASSQVSLQPQHF.

This chain connects TRBV4-2 to TRBJ2-1; a possible D gene is TRBD1 (6 bases). V lost 2 bases and J 3 bases, leaving 14 bases between the germline ends. This CDR3 has 16 amino acids. The germline CDR1 and CDR2 sequences are LGHNA and YNFKEQ. The CDR3 DNA sequence: TGTGCCAGCAGCCAACGCAGAGAGGGGGACTACAATGAGCAGTTCTTC. It yields the protein CASSQRREGDYNEQFF.

V is TRBV28 and J is TRBJ2-7, with D perhaps TRBD2 (5 bases). The germline V gene has CDR1 MDHEN and CDR2 SYDVKM. Trimming removed 10 bases from V and 3 bases from J, with 25 bases in between. CDR3 length equals 16 residues. The CDR3, as DNA: TGTGCCACCCTCGGGGTCCTGGGAGCTATCAGCTACGAGCAGTACTTC. As protein: CATLGVLGAISYEQYF.